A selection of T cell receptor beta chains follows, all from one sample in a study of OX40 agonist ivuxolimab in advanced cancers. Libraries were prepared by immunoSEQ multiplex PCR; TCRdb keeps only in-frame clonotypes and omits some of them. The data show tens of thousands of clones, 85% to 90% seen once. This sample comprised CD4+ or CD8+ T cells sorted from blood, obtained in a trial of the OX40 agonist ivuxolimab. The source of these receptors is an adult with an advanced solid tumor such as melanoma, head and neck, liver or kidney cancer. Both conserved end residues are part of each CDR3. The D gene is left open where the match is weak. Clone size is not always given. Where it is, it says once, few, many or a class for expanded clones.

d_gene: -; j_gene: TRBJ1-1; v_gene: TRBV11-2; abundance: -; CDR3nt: TGTGCCAGCAGCTTTGCGGGCCAGCCAAACACTGAAGCTTTCTTT; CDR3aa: CASSFAGQPNTEAFF
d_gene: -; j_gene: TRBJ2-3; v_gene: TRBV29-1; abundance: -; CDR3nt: TGCAGCGTCCTGGGCGGGACCGGAGTTAGCACAGATACGCAGTATTTT; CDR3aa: CSVLGGTGVSTDTQYF
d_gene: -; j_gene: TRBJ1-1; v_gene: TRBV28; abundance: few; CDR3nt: TGTGCCAGCAGTTTACGCGACGGACGGGAAGCTTTCTTT; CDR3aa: CASSLRDGREAFF
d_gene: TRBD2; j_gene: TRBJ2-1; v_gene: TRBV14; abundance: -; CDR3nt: TGTGCCAGCAGCCAATTCGGACTAGCGGGTGCTAATGAGCAGTTCTTC; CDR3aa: CASSQFGLAGANEQFF
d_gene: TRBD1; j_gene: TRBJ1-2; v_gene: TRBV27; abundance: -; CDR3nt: TGTGCCAGCAGTTCGGGGCTCCCGGGACAGGGGGCGGGAGGCTACACCTTC; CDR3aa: CASSSGLPGQGAGGYTF
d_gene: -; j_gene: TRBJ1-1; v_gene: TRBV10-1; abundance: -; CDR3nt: TGCGCCAGCAGTGAGTGCACCGGCCTAACGGCTGAAGCTTTCTTT; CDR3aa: CASSECTGLTAEAFF
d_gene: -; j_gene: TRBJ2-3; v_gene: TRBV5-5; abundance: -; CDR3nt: TGTGCCAGCAGCTTGGGACAGACAGCCACAGATACGCAGTATTTT; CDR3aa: CASSLGQTATDTQYF
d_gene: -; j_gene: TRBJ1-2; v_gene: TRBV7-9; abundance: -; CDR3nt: TGTGCCAGCAGCCCTGCGGGGTCTGGCTACACCTTC; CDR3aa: CASSPAGSGYTF
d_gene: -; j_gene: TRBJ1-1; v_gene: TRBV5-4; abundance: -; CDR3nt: TGTGCCAGCAGCTGGGGGCGGGGGCGGTTGGACACTGAAGCTTTCTTT; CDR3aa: CASSWGRGRLDTEAFF
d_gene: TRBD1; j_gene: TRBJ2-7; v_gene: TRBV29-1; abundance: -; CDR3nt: TGCAGCGTGGGCCGGGACAGTACCTACGAGCAGTACTTC; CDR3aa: CSVGRDSTYEQYF
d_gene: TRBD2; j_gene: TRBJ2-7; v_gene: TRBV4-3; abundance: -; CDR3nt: TGCGCCAGCAGCCAGACGTGGACGACTAGCGGTTCCTACGAGCAGTACTTC; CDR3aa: CASSQTWTTSGSYEQYF
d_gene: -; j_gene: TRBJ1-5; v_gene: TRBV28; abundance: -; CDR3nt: TGTGCCAGCAGTTTATGGGGAGGCAATCAGCCCCAGCATTTT; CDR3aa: CASSLWGGNQPQHF
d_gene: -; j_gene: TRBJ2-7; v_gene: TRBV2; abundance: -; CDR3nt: TGTGCCAGCATAGAGGTCTACGAGCAGTACTTC; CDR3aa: CASIEVYEQYF
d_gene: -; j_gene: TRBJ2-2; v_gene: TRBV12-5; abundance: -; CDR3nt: TGTGCTAGTGGTACGACTATCGATCTGACCGGGGAGCTGTTTTTT; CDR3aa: CASGTTIDLTGELFF
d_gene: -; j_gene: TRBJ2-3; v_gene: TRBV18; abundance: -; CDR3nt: TGTGCCAGCCCCGTAGAGGGGGGGGCCCCAGATACGCAGTATTTT; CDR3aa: CASPVEGGAPDTQYF
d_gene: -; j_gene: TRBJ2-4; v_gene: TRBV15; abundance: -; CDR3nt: TGTGCCACCAGCAAGGGGCAGGGACTCGGGTTGGACAAAAACATTCAGTACTTC; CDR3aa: CATSKGQGLGLDKNIQYF
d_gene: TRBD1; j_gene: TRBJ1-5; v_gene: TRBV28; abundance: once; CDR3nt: TGTGCCAGCAGTCCGACGGACAGGAGTGATAGCAATCAGCCCCAGCATTTT; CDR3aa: CASSPTDRSDSNQPQHF
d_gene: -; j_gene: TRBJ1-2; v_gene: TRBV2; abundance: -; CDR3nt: TGTGCCAGCATTTTCCAGGTGCAAAACTATGGCTACACCTTC; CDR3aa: CASIFQVQNYGYTF
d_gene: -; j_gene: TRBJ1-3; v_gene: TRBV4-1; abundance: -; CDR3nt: TGCGCCAGCAGGGGGATCGAACTCGCTGGAAACACCATATATTTT; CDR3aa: CASRGIELAGNTIYF
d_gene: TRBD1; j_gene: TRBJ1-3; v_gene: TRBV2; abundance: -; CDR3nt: TGTGCCAGCAGCTCCGGGACAGGGGGCCTGGGAAACACCATATATTTT; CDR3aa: CASSSGTGGLGNTIYF
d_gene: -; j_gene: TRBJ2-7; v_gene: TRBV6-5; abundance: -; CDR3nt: TGTGCCAGCAGTGATTCTAAGTACGAGCAGTACTTC; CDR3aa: CASSDSKYEQYF
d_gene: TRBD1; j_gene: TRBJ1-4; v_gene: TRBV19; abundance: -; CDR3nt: TGTGCCAGTAATAGGGGACAGCTTAATGAAAAACTGTTTTTT; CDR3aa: CASNRGQLNEKLFF
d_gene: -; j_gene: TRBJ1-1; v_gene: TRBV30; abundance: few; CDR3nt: TGTGCCTGGAGTAACGCGGGGGTAATGAACACTGAAGCTTTCTTT; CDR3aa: CAWSNAGVMNTEAFF
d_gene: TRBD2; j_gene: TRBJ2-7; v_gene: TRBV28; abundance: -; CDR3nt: TGTGCCAGCAGTCCGAGTAGCGGGGGGTTAACCTACGAGCAGTACTTC; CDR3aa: CASSPSSGGLTYEQYF
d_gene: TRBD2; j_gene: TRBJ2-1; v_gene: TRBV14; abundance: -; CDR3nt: TGTGCCAGCAGTCCTACTAGCGGGAATAGAAATGAGCAGTTCTTC; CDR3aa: CASSPTSGNRNEQFF
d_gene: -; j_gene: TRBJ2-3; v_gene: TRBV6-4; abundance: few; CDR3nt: TGTGCCAGCAGGCAAGATAACACAGATACGCAGTATTTT; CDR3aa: CASRQDNTDTQYF
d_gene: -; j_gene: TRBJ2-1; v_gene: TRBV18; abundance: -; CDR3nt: TGTGCCAGCTCACCCTGGGACGAAAGCCACAATGAGCAGTTCTTC; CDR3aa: CASSPWDESHNEQFF
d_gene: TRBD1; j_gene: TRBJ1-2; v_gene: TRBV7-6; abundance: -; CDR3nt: TGTGCCAGCAGCCGTGACAGGGAGCTTGGTGGCTACACCTTC; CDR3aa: CASSRDRELGGYTF
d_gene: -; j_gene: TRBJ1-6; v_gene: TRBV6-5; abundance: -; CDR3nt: TGTGCCAGCAGTCCCCGCGCAGTCAACTCACCCCTCCACTTT; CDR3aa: CASSPRAVNSPLHF
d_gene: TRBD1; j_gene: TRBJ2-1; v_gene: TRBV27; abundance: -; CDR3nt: TGTGCCAGCAGTTTCCCGGGACAGGGGGGTCCCTACAATGAGCAGTTCTTC; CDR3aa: CASSFPGQGGPYNEQFF
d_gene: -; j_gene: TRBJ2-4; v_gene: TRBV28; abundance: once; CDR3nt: TGTGCCAGCAACCTCCCGGGGGCCGGCAAAAACATTCAGTACTTC; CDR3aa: CASNLPGAGKNIQYF
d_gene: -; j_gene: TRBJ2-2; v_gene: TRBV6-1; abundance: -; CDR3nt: TGTGCCAGCAGCCGGGGTTCGCTTGGGGCCGGGGAGCTGTTTTTT; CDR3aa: CASSRGSLGAGELFF
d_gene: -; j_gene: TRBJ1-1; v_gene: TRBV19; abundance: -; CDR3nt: TGTGCCAGTAGCTCGCCTAACAGGTCTCCCCTAGAAGCTTTCTTT; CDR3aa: CASSSPNRSPLEAFF
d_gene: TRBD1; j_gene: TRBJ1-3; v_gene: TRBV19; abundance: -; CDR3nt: TGTGCCAGTAAGGGACAGATCTCTGGAAACACCATATATTTT; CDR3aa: CASKGQISGNTIYF
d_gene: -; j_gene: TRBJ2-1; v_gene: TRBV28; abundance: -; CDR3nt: TGTGCCAGCAGTTTAATTTCGGCCAGGGCGCAGTTCTTC; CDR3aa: CASSLISARAQFF
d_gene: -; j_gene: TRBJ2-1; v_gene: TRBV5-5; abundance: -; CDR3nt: TGTGCCAGCAGCTCATCGGAGGCGTCCTACAATGAGCAGTTCTTC; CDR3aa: CASSSSEASYNEQFF
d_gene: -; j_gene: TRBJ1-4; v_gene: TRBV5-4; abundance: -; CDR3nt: TGTGCCAGCAGCTTGGAGCTGCCTCCTGAAAAACTGTTTTTT; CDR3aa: CASSLELPPEKLFF
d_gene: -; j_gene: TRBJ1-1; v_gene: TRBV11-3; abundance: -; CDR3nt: TGTGCCAGCAGCGAAGGTGTGAACACTGAAGCTTTCTTT; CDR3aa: CASSEGVNTEAFF